These 15 T cell receptor beta chains were sequenced from one sample in a study of shared clonotypes between healthy human individuals. The table came from immunoSEQ multiplex PCR; TCRdb's copy has only in-frame clones and leaves some out. The table includes over a million clones, roughly 98.5% detected once. Material for sequencing was naive CD4+ T cells sorted from blood. Subset in this sample: CD45RA+ positively selected. The receptors were gathered from a man in his thirties or forties in good health.

The rearrangement uses TRBV5-1 and TRBJ2-1; D gene uncertain. CDR3 length: 17 residues. V lost 3 bases, J lost 5 bases, and 21 bases lay in between. CDR1 and CDR2 (germline): SGHRS, YFSETQ. The DNA for the CDR3 is TGCGCCAGCAGCTGGACCCCAATAAGGTCCGGCAACAATGAGCAGTTCTTC. Translating it yields CASSWTPIRSGNNEQFF.

The chain links TRBV6-1 to TRBJ1-3; possibly TRBD1 for D (5 bases). Looked up from germline, CDR1 is MNHNS and CDR2 is SASEGT. The V and J ends lost 2 bases and 2 bases respectively, with 7 bases between them. This CDR3 region has 14 residues. The CDR3: CASSERRAGNTIYF. CDR3 in DNA: TGTGCCAGCAGTGAACGCAGGGCTGGAAACACCATATATTTT.

V usage is TRBV7-2 and J usage is TRBJ2-2; unclear D gene. CDR1 SGHTA and CDR2 FQGNSA come from the germline V gene. This CDR3 is 12 amino acids long. V was shortened by 4 bases and J by 7 bases, with 7 bases between the two germline ends. The CDR3 here is CASSYRFGELFF. CDR3 nucleotide sequence: TGTGCCAGCAGCTACCGCTTCGGGGAGCTGTTTTTT. Looking up the rest from reference TRBV7-2 and TRBJ2-2 gives the full variable domain: GAGVSQSPSNKVTEKGKDVELRCDPISGHTALYWYRQSLGQGLEFLIYFQGNSAPDKSGLPSDRFSAERTGGSVSTLTIQRTQQEDSAVYLCASSYRFGELFFGEGSRLTVL.

Concerning this clone: Other DNA sequences in this sample translate to the same CDR3. The genes are TRBV27 and TRBJ2-3; D is undetermined. Germline CDR1 MNHEY, CDR2 SMNVEV (reference sequence). Trimming took off 5 bases at V and 1 base at J, with 7 bases between the two ends. The CDR3 consists of 13 residues. CDR3 sequence reads: CASSPRGTDTQYF. The CDR3 DNA sequence: TGTGCCAGCAGTCCCAGAGGCACAGATACGCAGTATTTT.

This chain joins TRBV5-4 and TRBJ2-1, with 8 bases lining up with TRBD2. The CDR3 covers 14 residues. Germline V gives CDR1 SGHNT, CDR2 YYREEE (reference sequence). Trimming removed 4 bases from V and 1 base from J; junction bases left unmatched: 1. CDR3 bases: TGTGCCAGCAGCCGGGGGGGGTCCTACAATGAGCAGTTCTTC. Residues: CASSRGGSYNEQFF.

Worth noting for this clone: The same CDR3 can be traced to other DNA sequences in this sample. The chain links TRBV5-1 to TRBJ2-5, with TRBD1 matching 7 bases. CDR1 and CDR2 from the germline V gene are SGHRS and YFSETQ. This CDR3 contains 15 residues. V trimming: 0 bases; J trimming: 3 bases; junction bases outside the gene matches: 5. CDR3 residues: CASSLAGTAEETQYF. CDR3 coding DNA: TGCGCCAGCAGCTTGGCCGGGACAGCAGAAGAGACCCAGTACTTC.

This clone is a singleton in its sample. The chain uses TRBV27 and TRBJ2-2; 8 positions agree with TRBD2. The germline CDR1 and CDR2 sequences are MNHEY and SMNVEV (reference sequence). Germline trimming cut 6 bases from V and 5 bases from J; bases unmatched to any gene: 11. The length of the CDR3 is 16 residues. The CDR3 spells CASRLPSGGRTGELFF. The CDR3 DNA follows: TGTGCCAGCAGGCTCCCTTCGGGAGGGCGTACCGGGGAGCTGTTTTTT.

Comment on this clone: The sample has other DNA sequences that encode this CDR3 too. The rearrangement uses TRBV7-9 and TRBJ2-7; perhaps TRBD2 as D (5 bases). Trimming took 2 bases from V and 6 from J, leaving 5 bases between them. This CDR3 has 11 residues. Per germline, CDR1 SEHNR and CDR2 FQNEAQ (reference sequence). CDR3 sequence reads: CASSLRGEQYF. In DNA, the CDR3 is TGTGCCAGCAGCTTACGGGGCGAGCAGTACTTC.

The chain links TRBV9 to TRBJ2-3, with D perhaps assigned TRBD1 or TRBD2 (5 bases each). Germline values: CDR1 SGDLS, CDR2 YYNGEE. The CDR3 loop spans 19 amino acids. Trimming shortened V by 5 bases and J by 2 bases, and 27 bases separated the two germline ends. The DNA for the CDR3 is TGTGCCAGCAGTCGGAGAGACACCGCCGGGGCGGTGGACACAGATACGCAGTATTTT. It is translated as CASSRRDTAGAVDTDTQYF. Together with reference TRBV9 and TRBJ2-3, the CDR3 gives the full variable domain: DSGVTQTPKHLITATGQRVTLRCSPRSGDLSVYWYQQSLDQGLQFLIQYYNGEERAKGNILERFSAQQFPDLHSELNLSSLELGDSALYFCASSRRDTAGAVDTDTQYFGPGTRLTVL.

This clone showed up just once. The V call is TRBV19, the J call TRBJ2-1; D may be TRBD2 (6 bases). Germline CDR1 LNHDA, CDR2 SQIVND (reference sequence). The CDR3 extends over 13 amino acids. Trimming took 10 bases from V and 7 from J, leaving 17 bases between them. CDR3 DNA sequence: TGTGCCACAAACATCGGGACTCCGAATGAGCAGTTCTTC. It yields the protein CATNIGTPNEQFF.

The chain employs TRBV5-5 and TRBJ2-7; 9 nucleotides agree with TRBD1. The CDR3 loop spans 14 amino acids. Looked up from germline, CDR1 is SGHKS and CDR2 is YYEKEE (reference sequence). Unmatched junction bases numbered 7, after V lost 6 bases and J lost 3 bases. The CDR3 here is CASIGQGSYYEQYF. CDR3 DNA: TGTGCCAGCATCGGACAGGGGAGCTACTACGAGCAGTACTTC.

This clone came up once. The chain uses TRBV11-2 and TRBJ2-7; 7 bases are a match to TRBD2. This CDR3 comprises 13 residues. CDR1 is SGHAT and CDR2 is FQNNGV in the germline V gene. V lost 5 bases and J lost 0; bases outside the gene matches: 1. The CDR3 loop is CASSRDYSYEQYF. Here the CDR3 DNA reads TGTGCCAGCAGCCGGGACTACTCCTACGAGCAGTACTTC. Based on the CDR3 plus reference TRBV11-2 and TRBJ2-7, the full variable domain is EAGVAQSPRYKIIEKRQSVAFWCNPISGHATLYWYQQILGQGPKLLIQFQNNGVVDDSQLPKDRFSAERLKGVDSTLKIQPAKLEDSAVYLCASSRDYSYEQYFGPGTRLTVT.

This rearrangement joins TRBV6-1 to TRBJ2-7; D is uncertain. V lost 5 bases and J 1 base, leaving 12 bases between the germline ends. CDR3 length: 14 residues. Germline lookup yields CDR1 MNHNS and CDR2 SASEGT. The CDR3 sequence: CASSTLVSSYEQYF. The CDR3, as DNA: TGTGCCAGCAGTACCCTCGTCTCTTCCTACGAGCAGTACTTC.

CDR3 sequence: CAQTPGDRLQETQYF. CDR3 sequence (DNA): TGTGCCCAGACGCCCGGGGACAGGCTGCAAGAGACCCAGTACTTC. This chain connects TRBV2 to TRBJ2-5, with 8 bases aligning to TRBD1. The V gene's germline CDR1 is SNHLY and CDR2 FYNNEI. V shed 11 bases, J shed 2 bases, and the junction held 13 bases outside the gene matches. The CDR3 runs to 15 residues.

The chain joins TRBV6-6 to TRBJ1-5; TRBD1 agrees at 8 bases. Trimming cost V 11 bases and J 3 bases; bases outside gene matches: 6. There are 13 residues in the CDR3. Germline lookup yields CDR1 MNHNY and CDR2 SVGAGI (reference sequence). CDR3 DNA: TGTGCCGGCGGGGACAGGATCAATCAGCCCCAGCATTTT. Translated, it gives CAGGDRINQPQHF.